This TCR beta chain was sequenced for a study of blood T cells in healthy people across ages. General study results and limits: Donor CMV infection status was unknown, possibly confounding age-related changes in expanded clonotypes.

To note about this clonotype: Its antigen is still unknown.

The authors ran a second PCR of about 6 to 12 cycles using a sample-barcoded 5' primer and a J-beta primer mix. TCRdb ran MiXCR on the 5' RACE reads and lists one entry per CDR3 protein. The sample yields over 500,000 distinct CDR3 sequences, about 51% seen once. The CDR3 is 16 amino acids. Germline CDR1 reads MNHEY; CDR2 reads SVGAGI. With V trimmed by 5 bases and J by 7 bases, 11 bases remained unmatched. There were at least 5.5 micrograms of total RNA extracted from every sample. This clonotype was obtained from an elderly woman in good health. The chain recombines TRBV6-5 with TRBJ2-1; TRBD2 agrees at 10 bases. Sequencing used blood. The CDR3 nucleotides read TGTGCCAGCAGTCCCATAACTAGCGGGACGCGTAATGAGCAGTTCTTC. Translated, it gives CASSPITSGTRNEQFF.